These 5 T cell receptor beta chains were all obtained from the same sample, sequenced in a study of CD8+CD57+ T cells in acquired aplastic anemia. Using genomic DNA as the template, TCR beta VDJ and CDR3 profiling was carried out. TCRdb re-called the reads with MiXCR, one entry per CDR3 protein. Among fewer than 300,000 distinct CDR3 sequences listed, approximately 79% were seen once. For sequencing, patients were chosen who had shown expansion of CD8+CD57+ cells by flow cytometry. Specimen: sorted CD4+, CD8+, or CD8+CD57+ T cells (not recorded which) from PBMCs. Source of these receptors: a human donor with aplastic anemia.

This clonotype has more than one count but fewer than ten. The CDR3 sequence: CATSLPTSGRYNEQFF. The CDR3 coding sequence is TGTGCCACCAGTTTGCCTACTAGCGGGCGCTACAATGAGCAGTTCTTC. The rearrangement links TRBV24-1 to TRBJ2-1; TRBD2 agrees at 9 bases. The J segment lost 3 bases and the V segment lost 6 bases, leaving 8 bases of the junction unmatched. Germline CDR1 reads KGHDR; CDR2 reads SFDVKD. CDR3 length: 16 amino acids.

The J gene is TRBJ2-1, the V gene TRBV6-5; D gene ambiguous. V was pared by 2 bases and J by 13 bases, with 12 bases between. Germline CDR1 and CDR2: MNHEY and SVGAGI. The CDR3 consists of 12 residues. The DNA for the CDR3 is TGTGCCAGCAGTTACCCAAACGGAGTTCAGTTCTTC. Residues: CASSYPNGVQFF.

This chain connects TRBV7-2 to TRBJ2-1; tentatively, D is TRBD2 (6 bases). Germline loops: CDR1 SGHTA, CDR2 FQGNSA. Deletions cut 1 base from V and 10 bases from J, with 20 bases between. The CDR3 is 16 residues long. The CDR3 here is CASSLERGGDTQEQFF. The CDR3 bases are TGTGCCAGCAGCTTAGAGAGAGGCGGGGATACCCAGGAGCAGTTCTTC.

V usage is TRBV7-9 and J usage is TRBJ2-6, with TRBD2 matching over 7 bases. Germline V CDR1 and CDR2: SEHNR, FQNEAQ (reference sequence). The CDR3 totals 16 residues. The trim removed 6 bases at V and 15 bases at J, leaving 20 bases unmatched. The CDR3 nucleotides read TGTGCCAGCAGTATAGCTAGCGGATCCGACAATGAGGACCTGACTTTC. Translated, it gives CASSIASGSDNEDLTF.

The rearrangement links TRBV7-9 to TRBJ2-3; D might be TRBD2 (6 bases). Germline CDR1 is SEHNR and CDR2 is FQNEAQ (reference sequence). Trimming removed 8 bases at V and 14 bases at J, with 23 bases between. CDR3 length equals 13 residues. The DNA for the CDR3 is TGTGCCAGCGGGTTCGGGGGAACTCCCGAGCCGTATTTT. Its protein is CASGFGGTPEPYF.